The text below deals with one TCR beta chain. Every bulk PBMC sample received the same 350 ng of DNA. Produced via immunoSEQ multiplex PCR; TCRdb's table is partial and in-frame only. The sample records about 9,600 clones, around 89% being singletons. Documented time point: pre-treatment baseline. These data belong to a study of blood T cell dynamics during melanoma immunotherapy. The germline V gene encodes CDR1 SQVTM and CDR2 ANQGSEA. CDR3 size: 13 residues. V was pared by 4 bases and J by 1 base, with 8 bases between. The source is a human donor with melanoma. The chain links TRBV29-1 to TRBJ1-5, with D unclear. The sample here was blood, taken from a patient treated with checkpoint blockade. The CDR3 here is CSVGEGSNQPQHF. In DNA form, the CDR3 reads TGCAGCGTTGGTGAAGGGAGCAATCAGCCCCAGCATTTT.